The rows below give T cell receptor beta chains drawn from one sample of a study of T cell changes during pregnancy in multiple sclerosis. TCRdb's table, derived via immunoSEQ multiplex PCR, lists solely in-frame clones and lacks some. In the table there are 56,000 or so clones, around 92% of which are singletons. The input for sequencing was CD4+ T cells from peripheral blood mononuclear cells, taken in the third trimester of pregnancy. The origin of the receptors is a female donor with multiple sclerosis, enrolled in a pregnancy study. The CDR3 runs from the conserved cysteine through the conserved F or W. Fields, in order: D gene, J gene, V gene, clone size, CDR3 DNA, CDR3 protein. A D gene is named only where the DNA matches it firmly. Rows give clone size only sometimes, using once, few, many, or a class for an expanded clone.

>NA|TRBJ2-1|TRBV15|NA
TGTGCCACCAGCGGCGTGGGCGAGGGAAAGGTTACCTCCTACAATGAGCAGTTCTTC
CATSGVGEGKVTSYNEQFF
>TRBD1|TRBJ1-1|TRBV18|NA
TGTGCCAGCTCACTCCGCACCGGGACAGGGGGTCCGGCTTTCTTT
CASSLRTGTGGPAFF
>NA|TRBJ2-5|TRBV5-1|NA
TGCGCCAGCAGCTTGGGCGTCCAAGAGACCCAGTACTTC
CASSLGVQETQYF
>NA|TRBJ2-2|TRBV9|NA
TGTGCCAGCAGCGTCACAGGGAACACCGGGGAGCTGTTTTTT
CASSVTGNTGELFF
>TRBD2|TRBJ2-1|TRBV5-1|NA
TGCGCCAGCAGCTACAAGGCTAGCGGAGGAAATGAGCAGTTCTTC
CASSYKASGGNEQFF
>TRBD2|TRBJ2-2|TRBV10-2|few
TGCGCCAGCAGTGAGTTAGCGGGAGTGACCGGGGAGCTGTTTTTT
CASSELAGVTGELFF
>TRBD2|TRBJ2-3|TRBV29-1|NA
TGCAGCGTCCGGACTAGCGGGCCCCGAGATACGCAGTATTTT
CSVRTSGPRDTQYF
>NA|TRBJ2-6|TRBV2|NA
TGTGCCAGCAGCTGGACAGGGAGGGCTGGGGCCAACGTCCTGACTTTC
CASSWTGRAGANVLTF
>TRBD1|TRBJ1-1|TRBV5-6|NA
TGTGCCAGCAGCGGGACAGGAACCACTGAAGCTTTCTTT
CASSGTGTTEAFF
>NA|TRBJ2-1|TRBV19|NA
TGTGCCAGTAGTATCGGTCTGGGGAGCTCCTACAATGAGCAGTTCTTC
CASSIGLGSSYNEQFF
>TRBD2|TRBJ2-1|TRBV4-2|NA
TGTGCCAGCAGCCAAGCTCCTAGCGGGAATAACAATGAGCAGTTCTTC
CASSQAPSGNNNEQFF
>NA|TRBJ2-7|TRBV6-5|once
TGTGCCAGCACTCAAATGCGGAATACCCTTGGGGAGCAGTACTTC
CASTQMRNTLGEQYF
>TRBD1|TRBJ2-7|TRBV7-6|NA
TGTGCCAGCAGCTTCCAGGACAGGGACCACTACGAGCAGTACTTC
CASSFQDRDHYEQYF
>NA|TRBJ1-5|TRBV28|NA
TGTGCCAGCAGTCCAGCAGGGAATAGCAATCAGCCCCAGCATTTT
CASSPAGNSNQPQHF
>NA|TRBJ2-5|TRBV28|once
TGTGCCAGCAGTTCAGGGCCAGAGACCCAGTACTTC
CASSSGPETQYF
>NA|TRBJ2-3|TRBV5-6|NA
TGTGCCAGCAGCGCGGGCCTCGGGCCCGCAGATACGCAGTATTTT
CASSAGLGPADTQYF
>TRBD1|TRBJ2-7|TRBV29-1|once
TGCAGCGTTGGAGGGGACAGGGTACCCTACGAGCAGTACTTC
CSVGGDRVPYEQYF
>TRBD1|TRBJ2-1|TRBV2|NA
TGTGCCAGCAGTGTCCGGGACAGGGTTTACAATGAGCAGTTCTTC
CASSVRDRVYNEQFF
>NA|TRBJ2-2|TRBV6-5|once
TGTGCCAGCAGCAAAGGGGGCGGGATTATCGGGGAGCTGTTTTTT
CASSKGGGIIGELFF
>NA|TRBJ2-2|TRBV14|NA
TGTGCCAGCAGCCAAGGGGGACATTCCGGGGAGCTGTTTTTT
CASSQGGHSGELFF
>NA|TRBJ2-6|TRBV7-8|NA
TGTGCCAGCAGCTTCCAGGGCCCTGGGGCCAACGTCCTGACTTTC
CASSFQGPGANVLTF
>NA|TRBJ2-3|TRBV5-1|NA
TGCGCCAGCAGCTTGGGGGGGCGGATCACAGATACGCAGTATTTT
CASSLGGRITDTQYF
>TRBD1|TRBJ2-7|TRBV28|NA
TGTGCCAGCAGTCCCGGGACAGGGTTGAGCGAGCAGTACTTC
CASSPGTGLSEQYF
>NA|TRBJ1-4|TRBV19|NA
TGTGCCAGTAGTACCCACGACAGTATTCGTGAAAAACTGTTTTTT
CASSTHDSIREKLFF
>NA|TRBJ1-5|TRBV2|NA
TGTGCCAGCAGGGGGGCAGTAAATCAGCCCCAGCATTTT
CASRGAVNQPQHF
>TRBD2|TRBJ2-7|TRBV7-2|few
TGTGCCAGCAGCTTAAGGGCTAGCGGGAGGGTCCTCTACGAGCAGTACTTC
CASSLRASGRVLYEQYF
>TRBD1|TRBJ2-7|TRBV7-2|few
TGTGCCAGCAGCCTAAGACAGGGGCAAGCCTACGAGCAGTACTTC
CASSLRQGQAYEQYF
>TRBD1|TRBJ2-1|TRBV28|NA
TGTGCCAGCCGGGGACAGGCTTACAATGAGCAGTTCTTC
CASRGQAYNEQFF
>TRBD1|TRBJ2-1|TRBV28|NA
TGTGCCAGCAGTCGGACAGGGACCTACAATGAGCAGTTCTTC
CASSRTGTYNEQFF
>TRBD2|TRBJ2-2|TRBV4-2|NA
TGTGCCAGCAGCCGCCCATCAGGAGGGGTAGCGGGAGGTCACGGGGAGCTGTTTTTT
CASSRPSGGVAGGHGELFF
>NA|TRBJ2-7|TRBV5-1|NA
TGCGCCAGCAGGGGACTCTCATACGAGCAGTACTTC
CASRGLSYEQYF
>NA|TRBJ1-6|TRBV4-1|once
TGCGCCAGCAGCACGGACAGTCGCCCTTATAATTCACCCCTCCACTTT
CASSTDSRPYNSPLHF
>TRBD1|TRBJ1-1|TRBV27|NA
TGTGCCAGCAGTCAGTGGGACAGGTGGAACACTGAAGCTTTCTTT
CASSQWDRWNTEAFF
>TRBD2|TRBJ2-7|TRBV5-1|NA
TGCGCCAGCAGGAATCTAGCGGGAGGAGGAAAATCCTACGAGCAGTACTTC
CASRNLAGGGKSYEQYF
>TRBD1|TRBJ1-2|TRBV6-1|NA
TGTGCCAGCAGTGAACCCGGGACAGGCTATGGCTACACCTTC
CASSEPGTGYGYTF
>NA|TRBJ1-5|TRBV2|few
TGTGCCAGCAGTGAAGCTGACAGTAGCAATCAGCCCCAGCATTTT
CASSEADSSNQPQHF
>NA|TRBJ2-7|TRBV5-6|NA
TGTGCCAGCAGCTCATACGGCAGGGCTAAAGACGAGCAGTACTTC
CASSSYGRAKDEQYF
>TRBD1|TRBJ2-5|TRBV11-2|NA
TGTGCCAGCAGCATCCCGGGACAGGGTTTGGAGACCCAGTACTTC
CASSIPGQGLETQYF
>NA|TRBJ2-1|TRBV4-2|NA
TGTGCCAGCAGCCAAGATTTCGGTTCCCAGTTCTTC
CASSQDFGSQFF
>NA|TRBJ2-2|TRBV7-9|NA
TGTGCCAGCAGCCCCAACCCCGGAGCTTCAGGGACCGGGGAGCTGTTTTTT
CASSPNPGASGTGELFF
>TRBD1|TRBJ2-6|TRBV28|NA
TGTGCCAGCAGTTTGTGGATGGCGACAGGGGGATCTGGGGCCAACGTCCTGACTTTC
CASSLWMATGGSGANVLTF
>NA|TRBJ1-5|TRBV6-6|NA
TGTGCCAGCACCTTACGGGACATTAGCAATCAGCCCCAGCATTTT
CASTLRDISNQPQHF
>NA|TRBJ2-3|TRBV5-4|NA
TGTGCCAGCAGCCCCATTCAGCAGGGCACAGATACGCAGTATTTT
CASSPIQQGTDTQYF
>NA|TRBJ2-7|TRBV6-5|NA
TGTGCCAGCAGTTACACGGGATACGAGCAGTACTTC
CASSYTGYEQYF
>NA|TRBJ2-7|TRBV7-9|NA
TGTGCCAGCAGCACCAGGGACGAGCAGTACTTC
CASSTRDEQYF
>NA|TRBJ1-4|TRBV19|NA
TGTGCCAGTAGTATACTCAGGATGGCAACTAATGAAAAACTGTTTTTT
CASSILRMATNEKLFF
>TRBD1|TRBJ2-7|TRBV7-7|NA
TGTGCTAGCAGCCGGGGACAGACCTACGAGCAGTACTTC
CASSRGQTYEQYF
>NA|TRBJ1-4|TRBV5-1|NA
TGCGCCAGCAGCTTGGCTTATAGTAATGAAAAACTGTTTTTT
CASSLAYSNEKLFF
>TRBD2|TRBJ2-3|TRBV7-8|NA
TGTGCCAGCAGCGTCGGGACTAGCGGGTCCACAGATACGCAGTATTTT
CASSVGTSGSTDTQYF